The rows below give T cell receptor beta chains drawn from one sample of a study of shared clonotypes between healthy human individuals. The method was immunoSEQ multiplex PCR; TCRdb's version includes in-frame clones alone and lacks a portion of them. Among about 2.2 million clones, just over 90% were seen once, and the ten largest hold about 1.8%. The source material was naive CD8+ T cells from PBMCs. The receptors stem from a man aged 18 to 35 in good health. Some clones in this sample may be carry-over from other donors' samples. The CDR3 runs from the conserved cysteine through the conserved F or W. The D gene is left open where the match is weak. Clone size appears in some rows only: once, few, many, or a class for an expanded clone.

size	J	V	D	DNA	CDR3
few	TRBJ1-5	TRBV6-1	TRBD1	TGTGCCAGCAGTGCCACCTCTGCGGGACAGGGGCATCAGCCCCAGCATTTT	CASSATSAGQGHQPQHF
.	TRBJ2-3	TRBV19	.	TGTGCCAGTAGTATTATGGCAGCAAGCACAGATACGCAGTATTTT	CASSIMAASTDTQYF
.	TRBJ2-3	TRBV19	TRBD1	TGTGCCAGTAGTTCCTCCGGGACAGGCACAGATACGCAGTATTTT	CASSSSGTGTDTQYF
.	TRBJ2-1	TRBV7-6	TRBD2	TGTGCCAGCAGCTCCCCGGAGCGGGAGTATTACAATGAGCAGTTCTTC	CASSSPEREYYNEQFF
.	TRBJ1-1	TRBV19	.	TGTGCCAGTAGTTGGCCAGAGAACACTGAAGCTTTCTTT	CASSWPENTEAFF
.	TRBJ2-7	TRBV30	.	TGTGCCTGGAGTGTAAAATACTCCTACGAGCAGTACTTC	CAWSVKYSYEQYF
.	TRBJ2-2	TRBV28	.	TGTGCCAACAGTTTAGGAGCAGGCATCGCGAACACCGGGGAGCTGTTTTTT	CANSLGAGIANTGELFF
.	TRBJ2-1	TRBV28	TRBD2	TGTGCCAGCAGTTTATCGGGAGGGGACAATGAGCAGTTCTTC	CASSLSGGDNEQFF
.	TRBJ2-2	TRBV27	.	TGTGCCAGCAGTCTACTAGATACCAGGGAGCTGTTTTTT	CASSLLDTRELFF
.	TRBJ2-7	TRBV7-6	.	TGTGCCAGCAGCTTAGCAGGACAGAGCTACGAGCAGTACTTC	CASSLAGQSYEQYF
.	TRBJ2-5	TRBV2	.	TGTGCCAGCAGTGTTTACACGTACCAAGAGACCCAGTACTTC	CASSVYTYQETQYF
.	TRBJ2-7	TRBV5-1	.	TGCGCCAGCAGCTTGGAGGGGCAGGGTAACTACGAGCAGTACTTC	CASSLEGQGNYEQYF
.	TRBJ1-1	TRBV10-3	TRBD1	TGTGCCATCAGTGCATATGCGGGACAGGTGAACACTGAAGCTTTCTTT	CAISAYAGQVNTEAFF
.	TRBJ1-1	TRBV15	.	TGTGCCACCAGCAACTCCAACACTGAAGCTTTCTTT	CATSNSNTEAFF
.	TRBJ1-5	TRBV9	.	TGTGCCAGCAGCCAGGGTAGCAATCAGCCCCAGCATTTT	CASSQGSNQPQHF
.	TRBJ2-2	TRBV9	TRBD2	TGTGCCAGCAGCGTAGCCGGGGGAGGGCCGACCGGGGAGCTGTTTTTT	CASSVAGGGPTGELFF
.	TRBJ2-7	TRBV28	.	TGTGCCAGCAGTTATCGAACTTTATCCTACGAGCAGTACTTC	CASSYRTLSYEQYF
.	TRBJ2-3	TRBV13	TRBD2	TGTGCCAGCAGCCCGAGCCGGCGGGAGACAGATACGCAGTATTTT	CASSPSRRETDTQYF
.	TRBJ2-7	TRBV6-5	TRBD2	TGTGCCAGCAGTTGGACTAGCGACTCCTACGAGCAGTACTTC	CASSWTSDSYEQYF
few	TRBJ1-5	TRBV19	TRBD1	TGTGCCAGTAGTGAGACAGGGGATGGCAATCAGCCCCAGCATTTT	CASSETGDGNQPQHF
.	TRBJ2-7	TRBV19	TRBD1	TGTGCCAGTAGCCCGGGACAGGGGTCTACCTACGAGCAGTACTTC	CASSPGQGSTYEQYF
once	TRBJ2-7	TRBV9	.	TGTGCCAGCAGCACGAGTTCGAGGGGAAGCGAGCAGTACTTC	CASSTSSRGSEQYF
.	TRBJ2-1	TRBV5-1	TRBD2	TGCGCCAGCAGCTTGGGGCTAGCGGGACCATACAATGAGCAGTTCTTC	CASSLGLAGPYNEQFF
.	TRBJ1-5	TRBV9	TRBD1	TGTGCCAGCAGCGTAGGCGGGACAGGGAATCAGCCCCAGCATTTT	CASSVGGTGNQPQHF
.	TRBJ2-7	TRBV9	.	TGTGCCAGCAGCGCCCAGGACAGCTCCTACGAGCAGTACTTC	CASSAQDSSYEQYF
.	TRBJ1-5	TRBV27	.	TGTGCCAGCAGATCGGACACCGGGACTGGGGTCCAGCCCCAGCATTTT	CASRSDTGTGVQPQHF
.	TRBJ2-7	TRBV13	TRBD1	TGTGCCAGCAGCTTAGAGGGGACAGGAGGGTACGAGCAGTACTTC	CASSLEGTGGYEQYF
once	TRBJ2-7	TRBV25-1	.	TGTGCCAGCAGTCCCCGGGACTTCTTCTACGAGCAGTACTTC	CASSPRDFFYEQYF
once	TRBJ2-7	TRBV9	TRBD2	TGTGCCAGCAGCGTAGGGGCGGGAGGGTTATACGAGCAGTACTTC	CASSVGAGGLYEQYF
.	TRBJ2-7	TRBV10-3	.	TGTGCCATCAGTGAAAACTACGAGCAGTACTTC	CAISENYEQYF
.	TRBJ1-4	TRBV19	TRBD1	TGTGCCAGTAGTGACCCCGGGACAGGGGAGGTTAATGAAAAACTGTTTTTT	CASSDPGTGEVNEKLFF
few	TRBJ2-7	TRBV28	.	TGTGCCAGCAGGCCCACAGGGGACGGGAGAAGCTGGGAGCAGTACTTC	CASRPTGDGRSWEQYF
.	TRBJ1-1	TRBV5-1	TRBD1	TGCGCCAGCAAGACAGGGGCGAACACTGAAGCTTTCTTT	CASKTGANTEAFF
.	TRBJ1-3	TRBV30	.	TGTGCCTGGAGTCCCCGGGGTGGAAACACCATATATTTT	CAWSPRGGNTIYF
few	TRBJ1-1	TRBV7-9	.	TGTGCCAGCAGCCCAGTGTGGGGTTCAGGGGAGGTTGGTACTGAAGCTTTCTTT	CASSPVWGSGEVGTEAFF
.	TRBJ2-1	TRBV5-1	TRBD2	TGCGCCAGCAGCCTGATAGCGGGGGCACCGTTGTACAATGAGCAGTTCTTC	CASSLIAGAPLYNEQFF
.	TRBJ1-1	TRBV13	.	TGTGCCAGCAGCTTAGGCAGGGGACCCACTGAAGCTTTCTTT	CASSLGRGPTEAFF
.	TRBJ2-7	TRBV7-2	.	TGTGCCAGCAGCCTAACCTACGAGCAGTACTTC	CASSLTYEQYF
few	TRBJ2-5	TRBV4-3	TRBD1	TGCGCCAGCAGCCAAGGGACAGGGGCTCAAGAGACCCAGTACTTC	CASSQGTGAQETQYF
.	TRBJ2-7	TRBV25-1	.	TGTGCCAGCAGCACAGATTACAATTCCTACGAGCAGTACTTC	CASSTDYNSYEQYF
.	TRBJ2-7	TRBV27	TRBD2	TGTGCCAGCAGTTTAGGGCTAGCGGGAGGGCCGCTGGTGGGCGAGCAGTACTTC	CASSLGLAGGPLVGEQYF
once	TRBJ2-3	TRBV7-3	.	TGTGCCAGCAGCTTAGGGTGGGGCACAGATACGCAGTATTTT	CASSLGWGTDTQYF
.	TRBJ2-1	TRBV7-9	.	TGTGCCAGCAGCTTAGAACTCAATGAGCAGTTCTTC	CASSLELNEQFF
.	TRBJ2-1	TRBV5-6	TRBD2	TGTGCCAGCAGCTGGGACAGTTGGGAAGGGACTAGCGGAGACAATGAGCAGTTCTTC	CASSWDSWEGTSGDNEQFF
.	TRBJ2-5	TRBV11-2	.	TGTGCCAGCAGCCCGGGAGTCTCCCCGGCCCAAGAGACCCAGTACTTC	CASSPGVSPAQETQYF
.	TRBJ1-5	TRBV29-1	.	TGCAGCGTCTCTACAGGGTTAAGCAATCAGCCCCAGCATTTT	CSVSTGLSNQPQHF
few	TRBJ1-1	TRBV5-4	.	TGTGCCAGCAGCTGGGTTGGGGGGAACACTGAAGCTTTCTTT	CASSWVGGNTEAFF